Listed below are T cell receptor beta chains from one sample, sequenced in a study of identical twins. TCRdb redid the calling of the 5' RACE reads with MiXCR, one entry per CDR3 protein. The sample contains 690,000 or so distinct CDR3 sequences, approximately 6.1% of which appear only once. The sequencing input was naive T cells sorted from blood. The receptors shown here come from a man younger than 30 in good health. Both conserved end residues are part of each CDR3. The D gene is left open where the match is weak. Expanded clones get a size class; other rows say once, few or many, or leave the size out.

d_gene	abundance	v_gene	j_gene	CDR3nt	CDR3aa
-	-	TRBV5-6	TRBJ2-3	TGTGCCAGCAGGGGAGACTCGGATACGCAGTATTTT	CASRGDSDTQYF
-	many	TRBV6-5	TRBJ2-1	TGTGCCAGCAGTTACTTGGCGGGGGCGAGCAATGAGCAGTTCTTC	CASSYLAGASNEQFF
TRBD1	-	TRBV5-1	TRBJ2-7	TGCGCCAGCGGCCCCGGGACAGGGAGCTCCTACGAGCAGTACTTC	CASGPGTGSSYEQYF
TRBD2	many	TRBV7-2	TRBJ2-1	TGTGCCAGCAGACTAGGACTAGCGGGTTTCAATGAGCAGTTCTTC	CASRLGLAGFNEQFF
-	few	TRBV20-1	TRBJ2-3	TGCAGTGCTAGGTGGGCCTATCGGTATTTT	CSARWAYRYF
-	-	TRBV20-1	TRBJ2-3	TGCAGTGCTCCTCCCGGGGCTAGCACAGATACGCAGTATTTT	CSAPPGASTDTQYF
-	-	TRBV3-1	TRBJ2-3	TGTGCCAGCAGCCACGGACTAACGCAGTATTTT	CASSHGLTQYF
TRBD2	-	TRBV11-2	TRBJ2-4	TGTGCCAGCAGCGTGGGACTAGCGGTAGCCAAAAACATTCAGTACTTC	CASSVGLAVAKNIQYF
-	-	TRBV5-5	TRBJ1-1	TGTGCCAGCAGCTTACCACCGGGGGAAGCTTTCTTT	CASSLPPGEAFF
-	many	TRBV20-1	TRBJ2-4	TGCAGTGCTAGAGATCCCTCGACAGGAAAAAACATTCAGTACTTC	CSARDPSTGKNIQYF
-	many	TRBV28	TRBJ2-7	TGTGCCAGCAGTTTAGGGGGGGCTTCCTACGAGCAGTACTTC	CASSLGGASYEQYF
-	many	TRBV24-1	TRBJ2-5	TGTGCCACCAGTGATTTCCGGACGGGGGAGACCCAGTACTTC	CATSDFRTGETQYF
TRBD1	few	TRBV6-1	TRBJ2-6	TGTGCCAGCAGTGCCTACGGGACAGGCGACTCTGGGGCCAACGTCCTGACTTTC	CASSAYGTGDSGANVLTF
TRBD2	-	TRBV30	TRBJ2-2	TGTGCCTGGAGTGGTACTAGCGAGAGGGAGCTGTTTTTT	CAWSGTSERELFF
TRBD2	many	TRBV15	TRBJ2-1	TGTGCCACCAGTCCCGGACTAGCGGGGGGCAATGAGCAGTTCTTC	CATSPGLAGGNEQFF
-	-	TRBV6-2/TRBV6-3	TRBJ2-1	TGTGCCAGCTCCACTACTAGCAGGGGAGGCTACAATGAGCAGTTCTTC	CASSTTSRGGYNEQFF
-	many	TRBV20-1	TRBJ2-4	TGCAGTGCTACCGAGGGGGGATCCAAAAACATTCAGTACTTC	CSATEGGSKNIQYF
-	many	TRBV20-1	TRBJ2-1	TGCAGCTGCAAGAGCTCCTACAATGAGCAGTTCTTC	CSCKSSYNEQFF
TRBD2	-	TRBV11-1	TRBJ2-1	TGTGCCAGCAGCTTAGATACTAGCGGGAGTTGGGATGAGCAGTTCTTC	CASSLDTSGSWDEQFF
-	many	TRBV7-9	TRBJ2-1	TGTGCCAGCAGTCGTATGAAGGGGAGATTTAATGAGCAGTTCTTC	CASSRMKGRFNEQFF
-	few	TRBV11-1	TRBJ2-7	TGTGCCAGCAGCTTAAAGGCGCGGCAGGGTGAGTCTAGCGACGAGCAGTACTTC	CASSLKARQGESSDEQYF
TRBD1	-	TRBV5-6	TRBJ2-2	TGTGCCAGCAGCCAACAGGGGGCGCCTAGGACCGGGGAGCTGTTTTTT	CASSQQGAPRTGELFF
-	many	TRBV6-2/TRBV6-3	TRBJ1-2	TGTGCCAGCAGCAACGACGGCCTCTATGGCTACACCTTC	CASSNDGLYGYTF
TRBD1	many	TRBV29-1	TRBJ2-2	TGCAGCGTCAAGATGACAGGGAAGACCGGGGAGCTGTTTTTT	CSVKMTGKTGELFF
TRBD1	few	TRBV25-1	TRBJ2-3	TGTGCCAGCAGTGGTGGGACAGGGATCGCAGATACGCAGTATTTT	CASSGGTGIADTQYF
-	-	TRBV6-1	TRBJ2-5	TGTGCCAGCAGTAACCGCAGACAAGGAAGTTTATACTTC	CASSNRRQGSLYF
-	-	TRBV6-2/TRBV6-3	TRBJ1-2	TGTGCCAGCAGTTACTCGATAGGGGCCGGGGTTGGATATGGCTACACCTTC	CASSYSIGAGVGYGYTF
-	few	TRBV12-3/TRBV12-4	TRBJ1-1	TGTGCCAGCAGTCCCCGAGGTCCAGGGAAAGGCACTGAAGCTTTCTTT	CASSPRGPGKGTEAFF
-	few	TRBV7-9	TRBJ2-3	TGTGCCAGCAGCTCCCGTTGGGATACGCAGTATTTT	CASSSRWDTQYF
-	many	TRBV3-1	TRBJ2-7	TGTGCCAGCAGCCAAGTTCCCCACGAGCAGTACTTC	CASSQVPHEQYF
-	many	TRBV29-1	TRBJ1-1	TGCAGCGTCCAATCCAGTCGTCGGAACACTGAAGCTTTCTTT	CSVQSSRRNTEAFF
TRBD2	many	TRBV10-3	TRBJ2-7	TGTGCCATCAGCCCCGGGACTAGCGGGTCCTACGAGCAGTACTTC	CAISPGTSGSYEQYF
TRBD2	-	TRBV20-1	TRBJ2-5	TGCAGTGCTCGGAACGGAGCGGGAGTGAGAGAGACCCAGTACTTC	CSARNGAGVRETQYF
-	-	TRBV7-2	TRBJ2-3	TGTGCCAGCAGCTTAGGGACGTACGTTAGCACAGATACGCAGTATTTT	CASSLGTYVSTDTQYF
TRBD2	many	TRBV5-1	TRBJ2-1	TGCGCCAGCAGCGCTGGACTAGCGGGAGCAGCAGACAATGAGCAGTTCTTC	CASSAGLAGAADNEQFF
-	few	TRBV3-1	TRBJ1-6	TGTGCCAGCCGATTTGTGAATTCACCCCTCCACTTT	CASRFVNSPLHF
-	many	TRBV7-2	TRBJ2-7	TGTGCCAGCAGCACCCAACTAACCTCCTACGAGCAGTACTTC	CASSTQLTSYEQYF
TRBD2	few	TRBV7-9	TRBJ2-1	TGTGCCAGCAGCCATACAGCGGGAGGGCCCAATGAGCAGTTCTTC	CASSHTAGGPNEQFF
-	many	TRBV7-2	TRBJ2-3	TGTGCCAGCAGCTTACCAGGGTTCACAGATACGCAGTATTTT	CASSLPGFTDTQYF
-	-	TRBV5-1	TRBJ2-5	TGCGCCAGCAGCTTCCTCGACAGGCTACAAGAGACCCAGTACTTC	CASSFLDRLQETQYF